This T cell receptor (beta chain) was sequenced for a study of control samples from healthy donors and cancer patients. Profiled with immunoSEQ multiplex PCR; TCRdb holds only in-frame clones, not every one. The sample lists around 180,000 clones, about 86% occurring once. Germline values: CDR1 SGDLS, CDR2 YYNGEE. The CDR3 spans 16 residues. The V end lost 5 bases, the J end lost 4 bases, and 19 bases lay between the germline ends. Sequenced input: blood. The clonotype originates from a woman aged 30 to 39 in good health. This chain joins TRBV9 and TRBJ1-5; D remains ambiguous. The CDR3 sequence: CASSRSGVVGNQPQHF. The DNA for the CDR3 is TGTGCCAGCAGTCGCTCCGGGGTTGTAGGGAATCAGCCCCAGCATTTT.